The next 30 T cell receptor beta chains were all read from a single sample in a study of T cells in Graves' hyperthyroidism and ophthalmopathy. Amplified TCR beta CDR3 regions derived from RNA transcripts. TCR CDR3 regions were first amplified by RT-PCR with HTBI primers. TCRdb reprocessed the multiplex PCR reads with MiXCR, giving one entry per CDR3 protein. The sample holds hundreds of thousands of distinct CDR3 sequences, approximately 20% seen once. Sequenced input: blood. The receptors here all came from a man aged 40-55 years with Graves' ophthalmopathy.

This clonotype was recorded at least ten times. The CDR3 sequence is CASSFILTGRSYEQYF. In DNA, the CDR3 is TGTGCCAGCAGTTTTATCTTGACAGGGAGGTCCTACGAGCAGTACTTC. The chain employs TRBV28 and TRBJ2-7, with a weak D call TRBD1 (7 bases). The CDR3 covers 16 residues. Germline values: CDR1 MDHEN, CDR2 SYDVKM. V was trimmed by 3 bases and J by 1 base, leaving 16 bases between them.

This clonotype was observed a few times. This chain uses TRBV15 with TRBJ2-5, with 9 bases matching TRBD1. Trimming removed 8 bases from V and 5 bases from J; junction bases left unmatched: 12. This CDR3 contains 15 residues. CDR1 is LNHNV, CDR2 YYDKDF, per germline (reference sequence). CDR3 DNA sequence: TGTGCCACCCGCTCTGGGACAGGGTTGGGGGAGACCCAGTACTTC. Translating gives CATRSGTGLGETQYF.

CDR3 in amino acids: CAISAQGAYYGYTF. CDR3 DNA sequence: TGTGCCATCAGTGCGCAGGGGGCTTACTATGGCTACACCTTC. The rearrangement joins TRBV10-3 to TRBJ1-2, with 8 bases lining up with TRBD1. V shed 4 bases and J 3 bases; nucleotides not matched to a gene: 4. Per germline, CDR1 ENHRY and CDR2 SYGVKD. This CDR3 has 14 amino acids.

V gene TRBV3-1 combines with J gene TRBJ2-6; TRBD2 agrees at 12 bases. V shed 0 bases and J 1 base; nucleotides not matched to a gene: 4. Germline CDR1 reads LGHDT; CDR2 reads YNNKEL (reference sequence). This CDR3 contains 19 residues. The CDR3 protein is CASSQDLGLAGSGANVLTF. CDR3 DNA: TGTGCCAGCAGCCAAGATCTTGGACTAGCGGGGTCTGGGGCCAACGTCCTGACTTTC.

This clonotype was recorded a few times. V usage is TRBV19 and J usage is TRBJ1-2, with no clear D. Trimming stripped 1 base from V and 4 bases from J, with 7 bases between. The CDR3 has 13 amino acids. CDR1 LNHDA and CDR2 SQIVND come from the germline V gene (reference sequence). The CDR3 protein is CASSIGRLYGYTF. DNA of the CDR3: TGTGCCAGTAGTATAGGCAGACTCTATGGCTACACCTTC.

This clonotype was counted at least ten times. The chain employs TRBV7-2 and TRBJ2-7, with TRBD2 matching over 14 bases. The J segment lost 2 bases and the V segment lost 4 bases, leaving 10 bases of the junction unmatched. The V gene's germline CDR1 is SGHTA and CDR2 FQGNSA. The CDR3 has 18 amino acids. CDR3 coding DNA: TGTGCCAGCAGCTGGAAGGGGACTAGCGGGAGAGGAACCTACGAGCAGTACTTC. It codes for CASSWKGTSGRGTYEQYF.

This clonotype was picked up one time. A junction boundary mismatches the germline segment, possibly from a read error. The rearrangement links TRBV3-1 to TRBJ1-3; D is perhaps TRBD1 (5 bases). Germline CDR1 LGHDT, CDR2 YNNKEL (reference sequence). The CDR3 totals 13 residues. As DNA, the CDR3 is TGCGCCAGCAGCCAACAGGCTGGAAACACCATATATTTT. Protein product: CASSQQAGNTIYF.

The CDR3 loop reads CAWSSRGVGIQPQHF. As DNA, the CDR3 is TGTGCCTGGAGTTCCCGGGGGGTAGGGATCCAGCCCCAGCATTTT. The chain carries TRBV30 and TRBJ1-5, with a possible D match to TRBD1 (5 bases). Germline CDR1 reads GTSNPN; CDR2 reads SVGIG (reference sequence). The CDR3 consists of 15 residues. V was pared by 2 bases and J by 7 bases, with 18 bases between.

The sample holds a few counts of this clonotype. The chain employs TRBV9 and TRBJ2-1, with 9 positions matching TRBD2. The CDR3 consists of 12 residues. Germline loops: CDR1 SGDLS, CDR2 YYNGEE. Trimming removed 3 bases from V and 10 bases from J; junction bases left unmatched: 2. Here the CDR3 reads CASSETSGEQFF. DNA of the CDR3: TGTGCCAGCAGCGAGACTAGCGGCGAGCAGTTCTTC.

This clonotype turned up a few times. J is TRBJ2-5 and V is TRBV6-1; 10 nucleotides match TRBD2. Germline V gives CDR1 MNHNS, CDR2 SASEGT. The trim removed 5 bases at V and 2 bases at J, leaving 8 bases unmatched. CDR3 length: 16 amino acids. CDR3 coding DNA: TGTGCCAGCAGTCCCCGGACTAGCGGACTTCAAGAGACCCAGTACTTC. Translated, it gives CASSPRTSGLQETQYF.

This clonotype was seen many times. CDR3 region: CASKAQIYEQYF. CDR3 in DNA: TGTGCCAGCAAAGCTCAGATCTACGAGCAGTACTTC. The chain links TRBV2 to TRBJ2-7; D uncertain. V lost 7 bases, J lost 3 bases, and 10 bases lay in between. CDR3 length: 12 amino acids. Germline V gene sequence: CDR1 SNHLY, CDR2 FYNNEI.

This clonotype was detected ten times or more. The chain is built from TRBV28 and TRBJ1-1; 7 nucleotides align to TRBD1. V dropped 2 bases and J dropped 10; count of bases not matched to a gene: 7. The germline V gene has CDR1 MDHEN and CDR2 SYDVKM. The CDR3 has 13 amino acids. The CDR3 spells CASSLRDSNRAFF. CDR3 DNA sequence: TGTGCCAGCAGTTTAAGGGACAGCAATCGAGCTTTCTTT.

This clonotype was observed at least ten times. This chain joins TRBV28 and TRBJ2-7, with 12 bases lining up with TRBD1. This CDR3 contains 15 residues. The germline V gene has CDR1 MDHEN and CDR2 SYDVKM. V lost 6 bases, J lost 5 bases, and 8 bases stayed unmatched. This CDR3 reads CASRASGTGGHEQYF. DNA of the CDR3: TGTGCCAGCAGAGCCTCCGGGACAGGGGGCCACGAGCAGTACTTC. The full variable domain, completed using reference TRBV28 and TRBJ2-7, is DVKVTQSSRYLVKRTGEKVFLECVQDMDHENMFWYRQDPGLGLRLIYFSYDVKMKEKGDIPEGYSVSREKKERFSLILESASTNQTSMYLCASRASGTGGHEQYFGPGTRLTVT.

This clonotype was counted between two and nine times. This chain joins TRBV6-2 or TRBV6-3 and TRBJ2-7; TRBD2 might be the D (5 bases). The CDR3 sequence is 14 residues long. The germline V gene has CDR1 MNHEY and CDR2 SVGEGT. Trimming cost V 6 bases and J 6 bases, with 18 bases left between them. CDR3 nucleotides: TGTGCCAGCAGATTTACACCGGTGGAGGTCGAGCAGTACTTC. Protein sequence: CASRFTPVEVEQYF.

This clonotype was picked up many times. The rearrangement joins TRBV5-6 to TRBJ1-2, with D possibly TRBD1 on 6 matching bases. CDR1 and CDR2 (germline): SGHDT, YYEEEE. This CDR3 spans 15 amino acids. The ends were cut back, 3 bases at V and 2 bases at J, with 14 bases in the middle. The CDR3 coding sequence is TGTGCCAGCAGCTCCCGCAACAGGGACAACTATGGCTACACCTTC. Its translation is CASSSRNRDNYGYTF. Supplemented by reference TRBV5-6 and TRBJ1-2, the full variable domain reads DAGVTQSPTHLIKTRGQQVTLRCSPKSGHDTVSWYQQALGQGPQFIFQYYEEEERQRGNFPDRFSGHQFPNYSSELNVNALLLGDSALYLCASSSRNRDNYGYTFGSGTRLTVV.

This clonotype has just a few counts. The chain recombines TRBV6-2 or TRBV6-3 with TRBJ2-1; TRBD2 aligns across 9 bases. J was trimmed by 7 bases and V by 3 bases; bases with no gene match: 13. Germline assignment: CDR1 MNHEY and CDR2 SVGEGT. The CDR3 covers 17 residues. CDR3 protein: CASSYASGAIPGNEQFF. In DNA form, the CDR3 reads TGTGCCAGCAGTTATGCTAGCGGGGCCATCCCTGGGAATGAGCAGTTCTTC.

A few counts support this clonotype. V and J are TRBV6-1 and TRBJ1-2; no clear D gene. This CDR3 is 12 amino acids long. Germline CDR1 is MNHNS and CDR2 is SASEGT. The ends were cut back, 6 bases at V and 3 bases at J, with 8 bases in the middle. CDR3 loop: CASSLNYYGYTF. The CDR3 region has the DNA TGTGCCAGCAGCCTGAATTACTATGGCTACACCTTC.

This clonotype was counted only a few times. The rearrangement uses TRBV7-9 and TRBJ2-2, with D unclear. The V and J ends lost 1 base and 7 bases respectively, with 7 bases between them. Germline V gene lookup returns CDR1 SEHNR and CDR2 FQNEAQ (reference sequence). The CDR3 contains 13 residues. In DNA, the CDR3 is TGTGCCAGCAGCTTAGGGGCTGGCGGGGAGCTGTTTTTT. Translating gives CASSLGAGGELFF.

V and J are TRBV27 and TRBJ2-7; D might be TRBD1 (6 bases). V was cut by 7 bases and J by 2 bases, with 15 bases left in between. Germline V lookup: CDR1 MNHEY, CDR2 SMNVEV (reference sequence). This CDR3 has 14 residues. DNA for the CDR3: TGTGCCAGCAAGAGGACAGAAACTACCTACGAGCAGTACTTC. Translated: CASKRTETTYEQYF.

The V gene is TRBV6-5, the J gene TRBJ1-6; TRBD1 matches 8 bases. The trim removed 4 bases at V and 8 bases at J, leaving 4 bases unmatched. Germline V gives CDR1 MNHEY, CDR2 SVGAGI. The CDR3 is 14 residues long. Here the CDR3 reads CASSSDREDSPLHF. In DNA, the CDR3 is TGTGCCAGCAGTTCGGACAGGGAGGATTCACCCCTCCACTTT.

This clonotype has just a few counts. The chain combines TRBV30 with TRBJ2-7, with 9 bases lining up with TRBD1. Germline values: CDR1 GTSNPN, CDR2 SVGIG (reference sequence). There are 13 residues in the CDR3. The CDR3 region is CAGTGTGPGEQYF. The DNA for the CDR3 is TGTGCTGGAACCGGGACAGGGCCTGGGGAGCAGTACTTC.

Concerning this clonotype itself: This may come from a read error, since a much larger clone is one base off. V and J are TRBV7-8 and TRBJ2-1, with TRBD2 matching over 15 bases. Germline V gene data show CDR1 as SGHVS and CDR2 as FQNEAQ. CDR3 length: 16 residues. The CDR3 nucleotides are TGTACCAGCAGCATCGGACTAGCGGGAGGGTTCGATGAGCAGTTCTTC. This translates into CTSSIGLAGGFDEQFF.

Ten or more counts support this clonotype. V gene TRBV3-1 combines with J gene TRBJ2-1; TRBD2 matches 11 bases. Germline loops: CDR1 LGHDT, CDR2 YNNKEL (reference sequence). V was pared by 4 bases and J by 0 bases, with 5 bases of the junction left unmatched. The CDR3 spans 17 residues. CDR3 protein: CASSPLTSGVSYNEQFF. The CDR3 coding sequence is TGTGCCAGCAGCCCTCTGACTAGCGGGGTCTCCTACAATGAGCAGTTCTTC.

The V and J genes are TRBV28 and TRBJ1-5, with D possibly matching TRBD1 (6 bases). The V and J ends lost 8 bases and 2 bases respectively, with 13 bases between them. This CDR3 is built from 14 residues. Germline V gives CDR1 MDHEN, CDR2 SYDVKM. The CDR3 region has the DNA TGTGCCAGCGGAGCAGGGGATGGCAATCAGCCCCAGCATTTT. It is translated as CASGAGDGNQPQHF.

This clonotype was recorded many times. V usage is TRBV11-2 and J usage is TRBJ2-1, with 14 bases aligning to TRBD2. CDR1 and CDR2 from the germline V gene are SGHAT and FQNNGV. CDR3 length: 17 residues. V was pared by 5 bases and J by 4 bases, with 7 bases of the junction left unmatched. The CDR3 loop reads CASSLGTSGGIYNEQFF. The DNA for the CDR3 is TGTGCCAGCAGCCTTGGGACTAGCGGGGGTATTTACAATGAGCAGTTCTTC.

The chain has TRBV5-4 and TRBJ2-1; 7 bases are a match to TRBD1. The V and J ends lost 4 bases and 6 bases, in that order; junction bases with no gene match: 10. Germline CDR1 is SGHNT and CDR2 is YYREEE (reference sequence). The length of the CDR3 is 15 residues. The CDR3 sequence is CASSRGGLRGNEQFF. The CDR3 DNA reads TGTGCCAGCAGCCGAGGGGGCCTTAGGGGCAATGAGCAGTTCTTC.

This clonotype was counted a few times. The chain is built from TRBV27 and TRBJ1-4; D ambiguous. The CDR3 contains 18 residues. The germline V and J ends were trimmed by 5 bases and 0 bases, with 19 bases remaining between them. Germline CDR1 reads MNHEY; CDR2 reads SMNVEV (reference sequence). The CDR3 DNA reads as TGTGCCAGCAGTCCGGATGGACGGACTTCTGCAACTAATGAAAAACTGTTTTTT. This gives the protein CASSPDGRTSATNEKLFF.

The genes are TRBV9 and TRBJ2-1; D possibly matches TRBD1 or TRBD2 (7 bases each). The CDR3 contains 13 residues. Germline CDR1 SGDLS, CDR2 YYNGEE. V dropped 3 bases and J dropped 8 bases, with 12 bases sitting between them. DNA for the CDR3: TGTGCCAGCAGCGCCAGGGGGAGGGATGAGCAGTTCTTC. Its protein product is CASSARGRDEQFF.

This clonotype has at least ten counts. CDR3 sequence: CASSKTSGPYEQYF. The CDR3 bases are TGTGCCAGTAGCAAGACTAGCGGACCGTACGAGCAGTACTTC. The chain recombines TRBV19 with TRBJ2-7; 9 nucleotides agree with TRBD2. The CDR3 covers 14 residues. V was pared by 6 bases and J by 4 bases, with 7 bases of the junction left unmatched. Germline values: CDR1 LNHDA, CDR2 SQIVND (reference sequence).

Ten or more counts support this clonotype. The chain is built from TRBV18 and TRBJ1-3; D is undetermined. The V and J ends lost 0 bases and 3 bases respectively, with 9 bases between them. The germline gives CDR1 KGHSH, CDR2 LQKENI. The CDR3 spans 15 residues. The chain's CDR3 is CASSPPPMNGNTIYF. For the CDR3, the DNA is TGTGCCAGCTCACCACCGCCTATGAATGGAAACACCATATATTTT.